Listed below are T cell receptor beta chains from one sample, sequenced in a study of T cell responses to AZD1222 COVID-19 vaccine. Using immunoSEQ multiplex PCR, the repertoire was profiled, and TCRdb retains in-frame clones only, with some absent. The sample holds 110,000 to 150,000 clones; approximately 83% are singletons and the top ten take more than 7%. The sample was peripheral blood, taken on day 0 of AZD1222 vaccination. The receptors were sampled from an adult in good health. The CDR3 runs from the conserved cysteine through the conserved F or W. The D gene is left open where the match is weak. Expanded clones are given a class, and other clones once, few, many or no size at all.

CDR3 length,V gene,D gene,J gene,clone size,CDR3 protein,CDR3 DNA
16,TRBV20-1,TRBD1,TRBJ1-2,.,CSASVPPDRGYYGYTF,TGCAGTGCTAGTGTCCCGCCGGACAGGGGCTACTATGGCTACACCTTC
13,TRBV18,.,TRBJ2-5,.,CASSPPVDETQYF,TGTGCCAGCTCACCACCGGTGGACGAGACCCAGTACTTC
15,TRBV7-9,TRBD1,TRBJ1-4,once,CASSLPGQGREKLFF,TGTGCCAGCAGCCTTCCAGGACAGGGTAGGGAAAAACTGTTTTTT
21,TRBV2,TRBD2,TRBJ2-1,once,CASSPSPGLAGGRVSYNEQFF,TGTGCCAGCAGCCCCTCCCCGGGACTAGCGGGGGGGCGCGTCTCCTACAATGAGCAGTTCTTC
15,TRBV2,.,TRBJ1-2,.,CASSPTRQTNYGYTF,TGTGCCAGCAGCCCTACTCGACAGACTAACTATGGCTACACCTTC
16,TRBV15,.,TRBJ1-1,.,CATSRDMDTYNTEAFF,TGTGCCACCAGCAGAGACATGGACACCTATAACACTGAAGCTTTCTTT
15,TRBV6-5,.,TRBJ2-7,.,CASSYSGGPTYEQYF,TGTGCCAGCAGTTACTCAGGGGGGCCGACCTACGAGCAGTACTTC
14,TRBV2,.,TRBJ1-1,once,CASSESSQSIGAFF,TGTGCCAGCAGTGAAAGTTCTCAGTCGATCGGGGCTTTCTTT
18,TRBV4-2,.,TRBJ1-2,once,CASSQDLGRGDGGYGYTF,TGTGCCAGCAGCCAAGATCTTGGCAGGGGAGATGGGGGCTATGGCTACACCTTC
13,TRBV11-3,.,TRBJ2-3,.,CASSSTPLGAQYF,TGTGCCAGCAGCTCCACGCCACTAGGGGCGCAGTATTTT
13,TRBV30,.,TRBJ1-5,.,CAWSSGENQPQHF,TGTGCCTGGAGTTCAGGGGAGAATCAGCCCCAGCATTTT
15,TRBV18,.,TRBJ1-1,once,CASTQDMSGNTEAFF,TGTGCCAGCACGCAAGACATGTCGGGGAACACTGAAGCTTTCTTT
15,TRBV2,TRBD2,TRBJ2-3,.,CASSNSGSGPDTQYF,TGTGCCAGCAGTAATAGCGGGAGTGGGCCAGATACGCAGTATTTT
13,TRBV18,.,TRBJ1-1,.,CASSPPSEGEAFF,TGTGCCAGCTCACCGCCGTCGGAAGGTGAAGCTTTCTTT
14,TRBV5-1,TRBD1,TRBJ2-7,.,CASSLENRGYEQYF,TGCGCCAGCAGCTTGGAGAACAGGGGCTACGAGCAGTACTTC
15,TRBV5-1,TRBD1,TRBJ1-4,few,CASSATGTGEEKLFF,TGCGCCAGCAGCGCTACCGGGACAGGGGAAGAAAAACTGTTTTTT
16,TRBV18,TRBD2,TRBJ2-3,.,CASSTLAGGETDTQYF,TGTGCCAGCTCAACCTTAGCGGGAGGAGAGACAGATACGCAGTATTTT
11,TRBV12-3/TRBV12-4,.,TRBJ1-2,.,CASSINYGYTF,TGTGCCAGCAGTATAAACTATGGCTACACCTTC
13,TRBV6-2/TRBV6-3,.,TRBJ1-2,.,CASTPRSSYGYTF,TGTGCCAGCACCCCCAGGTCCAGTTATGGCTACACCTTC
12,TRBV5-6,.,TRBJ1-3,once,CASSLGGNTIYF,TGTGCCAGCAGCTTGGGGGGAAACACCATATATTTT
13,TRBV5-1,.,TRBJ2-7,.,CASSLGLASEQYF,TGCGCCAGCAGCTTGGGGCTAGCCAGCGAGCAGTACTTC
16,TRBV15,.,TRBJ1-1,.,CATSRDHQGSNTEAFF,TGTGCCACCAGCAGAGATCACCAGGGGAGCAACACTGAAGCTTTCTTT
15,TRBV15,TRBD1,TRBJ1-4,.,CATSRGGQGDEKLFF,TGTGCCACCAGCAGAGGAGGACAGGGGGATGAAAAACTGTTTTTT
14,TRBV5-1,TRBD2,TRBJ2-1,.,CASRLAGGATEQFF,TGCGCCAGCAGACTAGCGGGAGGCGCTACTGAGCAGTTCTTC
15,TRBV4-1,.,TRBJ1-5,once,CASSQEGLDGQPQHF,TGCGCCAGCAGCCAGGAAGGCCTGGACGGTCAGCCCCAGCATTTT
12,TRBV25-1,.,TRBJ2-7,medium-sized,CASTQWGDEQYF,TGTGCCAGCACCCAATGGGGGGACGAGCAGTACTTC
16,TRBV7-9,TRBD2,TRBJ2-1,.,CASSLEASGVVDEQFF,TGTGCCAGCAGCTTAGAGGCTAGCGGGGTAGTGGATGAGCAGTTCTTC
15,TRBV5-1,TRBD2,TRBJ2-3,.,CASSFAGGYTDTQYF,TGCGCCAGCAGCTTTGCGGGGGGGTACACAGATACGCAGTATTTT
16,TRBV24-1,TRBD2,TRBJ2-2,.,CATSASGSLRTGELFF,TGTGCCACCAGTGCTAGCGGGAGCCTTCGCACCGGGGAGCTGTTTTTT
12,TRBV10-3,.,TRBJ2-1,.,CANAATSQEQFF,TGTGCCAACGCGGCGACCAGCCAGGAGCAGTTCTTC
15,TRBV6-5,TRBD2,TRBJ2-3,once,CASRATSGVTDTQYF,TGTGCCAGCAGAGCGACTAGCGGGGTCACAGATACGCAGTATTTT
17,TRBV5-5,.,TRBJ2-5,.,CASSLGTMGGYQETQYF,TGTGCCAGCAGCTTAGGCACAATGGGGGGCTACCAAGAGACCCAGTACTTC
15,TRBV5-4,TRBD2,TRBJ2-1,.,CASSFNSGSTWEQFF,TGTGCCAGCAGCTTTAATAGCGGGTCTACGTGGGAGCAGTTCTTC
14,TRBV5-4,TRBD2,TRBJ2-5,.,CASSLEGLAGTQYF,TGTGCCAGCAGCTTGGAGGGACTAGCGGGGACCCAGTACTTC
11,TRBV12-3/TRBV12-4,TRBD1,TRBJ1-2,.,CASSYRGGYTF,TGTGCCAGCAGTTACAGGGGTGGCTACACCTTC
13,TRBV11-3,.,TRBJ1-1,.,CASSLDLTTEAFF,TGTGCCAGCAGCTTAGATCTAACCACTGAAGCTTTCTTT
18,TRBV5-1,.,TRBJ2-6,.,CASSLEPSPGRGANVLTF,TGCGCCAGCAGCTTGGAGCCGTCTCCGGGGAGGGGGGCCAACGTCCTGACTTTC
16,TRBV14,.,TRBJ2-3,.,CASSLSEVGGRHTQYF,TGTGCCAGCAGCCTCTCCGAGGTTGGGGGCCGGCATACGCAGTATTTT
17,TRBV7-2,TRBD2,TRBJ2-1,.,CASSLAPGLAGDNEQFF,TGTGCCAGCAGCTTAGCCCCGGGACTAGCGGGAGACAATGAGCAGTTCTTC
17,TRBV7-2,.,TRBJ1-6,.,CASSLDSPALGNSPLHF,TGTGCCAGCAGCTTAGATAGTCCAGCCCTGGGAAATTCACCCCTCCACTTT
19,TRBV21-1,.,TRBJ2-1,.,CASSKFEVTVPHLNNEQFF,TGTGCCAGCAGCAAGTTCGAGGTAACAGTTCCTCACCTCAACAATGAGCAGTTCTTC
15,TRBV27,TRBD1,TRBJ1-6,few,CASTNRGSYNSPLHF,TGTGCCAGCACGAACAGGGGCTCCTATAATTCACCCCTCCACTTT
13,TRBV6-5,.,TRBJ2-7,.,CASTRGPGYEQYF,TGTGCCAGCACCCGCGGTCCAGGATACGAGCAGTACTTC
12,TRBV6-6,.,TRBJ2-5,.,CATTQNQETQYF,TGTGCCACCACCCAGAATCAAGAGACCCAGTACTTC
12,TRBV5-1,.,TRBJ2-3,.,CASSLDLDTQYF,TGCGCCAGCAGCTTGGATCTAGATACGCAGTATTTT
11,TRBV7-6,.,TRBJ2-5,.,CASSIQETQYF,TGTGCCAGCAGCATACAAGAGACCCAGTACTTC